This T cell receptor (beta chain) originates from a study of cytomegalovirus exposure and HLA in healthy donors. As for the study in general: The Caucasian-associated ancestry cluster contained 81% of the approximately 430 genotyped donors. General study findings and limits: In a later analysis, an Asian-associated ancestry cluster reportedly showed fewer N-insertions than the approximately 700-donor mean. In vitro work confirmed that a few CMV-associated chains recognize CMV antigens. The only immune exposure information that was available was CMV serostatus.

To note about this clone: Its cognate antigen is unknown.

Trimming pared 3 bases from V and 9 bases from J, leaving 25 bases between. Germline values: CDR1 SGHRS, CDR2 YFSETQ. This CDR3 has 17 residues. 13 Jbeta primers and 60 Vbeta primers were used for the PCR. Produced via immunoSEQ multiplex PCR; TCRdb's table is partial and in-frame only. Here the sample table reports fewer than 130,000 clones. The clonotype comes from a man between 50 and 59 years old in good health and CMV-seronegative. The sample comprised PBMCs. This chain joins TRBV5-1 and TRBJ2-1; a possible D gene is TRBD2 (5 bases). In DNA form, the CDR3 reads TGCGCCAGCAGCTCCGATCCGGGCCCCACAAGGGCGGGTGAGCAGTTCTTC. This gives the protein CASSSDPGPTRAGEQFF.